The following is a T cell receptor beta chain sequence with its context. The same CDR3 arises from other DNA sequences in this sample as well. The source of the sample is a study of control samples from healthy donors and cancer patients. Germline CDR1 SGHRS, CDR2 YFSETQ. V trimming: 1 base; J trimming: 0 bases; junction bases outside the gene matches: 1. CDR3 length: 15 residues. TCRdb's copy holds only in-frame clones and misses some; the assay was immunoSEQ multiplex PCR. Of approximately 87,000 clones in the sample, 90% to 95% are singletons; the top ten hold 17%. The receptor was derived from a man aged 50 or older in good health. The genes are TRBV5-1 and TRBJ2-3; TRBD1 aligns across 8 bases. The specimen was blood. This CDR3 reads CASSLSGGSTDTQYF. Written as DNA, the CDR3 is TGCGCCAGCAGCTTGTCAGGGGGCAGCACAGATACGCAGTATTTT.